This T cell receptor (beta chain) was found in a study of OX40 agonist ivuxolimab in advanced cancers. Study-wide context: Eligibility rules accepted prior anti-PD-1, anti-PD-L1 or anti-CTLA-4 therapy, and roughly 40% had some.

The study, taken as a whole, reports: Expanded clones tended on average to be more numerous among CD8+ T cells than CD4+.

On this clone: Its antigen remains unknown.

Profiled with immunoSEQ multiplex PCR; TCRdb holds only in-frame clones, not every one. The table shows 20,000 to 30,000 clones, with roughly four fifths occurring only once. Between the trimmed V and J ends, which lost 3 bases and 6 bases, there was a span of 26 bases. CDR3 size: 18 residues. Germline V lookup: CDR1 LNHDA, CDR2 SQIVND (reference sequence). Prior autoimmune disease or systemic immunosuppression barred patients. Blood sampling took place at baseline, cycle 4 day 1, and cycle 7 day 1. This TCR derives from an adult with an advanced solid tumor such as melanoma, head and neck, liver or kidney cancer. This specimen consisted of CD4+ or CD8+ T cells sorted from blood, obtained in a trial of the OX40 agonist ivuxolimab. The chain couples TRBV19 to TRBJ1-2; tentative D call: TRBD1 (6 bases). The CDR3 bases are TGTGCCAGTAGTATCTTATGGCAAACCTTCAGGGACACCCATGGCTACACCTTC. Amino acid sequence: CASSILWQTFRDTHGYTF.